A single sample gave rise to the 12 T cell receptor beta chains below, sequenced in a study of blood T cell repertoires in COVID-19. TCRdb's copy holds only in-frame clones and misses some; the assay was immunoSEQ multiplex PCR. The data contain around 340,000 clones, over 70% of them singletons. Material: peripheral blood. The receptors were gathered from a man in his thirties or forties with active or convalescent COVID-19.

The rearrangement joins TRBV18 to TRBJ1-2; 11 bases are shared with TRBD1. After removal of 2 bases from V and 6 bases from J, the junction contained 2 bases not matched to a gene. The CDR3 is 14 amino acids. CDR1 is KGHSH and CDR2 is LQKENI in the germline V gene. The DNA for the CDR3 is TGTGCCAGCTCACCAGGGACAGGGGGGCATGGCTACACCTTC. It yields the protein CASSPGTGGHGYTF.

The chain recombines TRBV6-2 or TRBV6-3 with TRBJ1-2, with 8 bases identical to TRBD1. Germline CDR1 is MNHEY and CDR2 is SVGEGT. The CDR3 consists of 13 residues. The V and J ends lost 6 bases and 4 bases, in that order; junction bases with no gene match: 4. The CDR3: CASSWTGPYGYTF. Here the CDR3 DNA reads TGTGCCAGCAGCTGGACAGGGCCCTATGGCTACACCTTC.

The CDR3 spells CASSSRLYEKLFF. As DNA, the CDR3 is TGTGCCAGTAGTTCGAGACTGTATGAAAAACTGTTTTTT. The chain recombines TRBV19 with TRBJ1-4; no clear D. Trimming pared 5 bases from V and 6 bases from J, leaving 10 bases between. CDR1 LNHDA and CDR2 SQIVND come from the germline V gene (reference sequence). The CDR3 sequence is 13 residues long.

This chain uses TRBV4-1 with TRBJ2-5, with 9 bases lining up with TRBD2. Germline CDR1 MGHRA, CDR2 YSYEKL. CDR3 length: 19 amino acids. With V trimmed by 4 bases and J by 5 bases, 20 bases remained unmatched. CDR3 residues: CASSRETALVSGSTETQYF. In nucleotides, the CDR3 is TGCGCCAGCAGCCGAGAGACCGCCCTGGTTAGCGGGAGTACGGAGACCCAGTACTTC.

The chain has TRBV30 and TRBJ2-3, with 8 bases that match TRBD2. J was trimmed by 5 bases and V by 7 bases; bases with no gene match: 26. The V gene's germline CDR1 is GTSNPN and CDR2 SVGIG (reference sequence). CDR3 size: 19 residues. CDR3 nucleotides: TGTGCCTACTTACCAACCCTCGCCCCAGGTAGCGGGAAAGTAGATACGCAGTATTTT. Protein sequence: CAYLPTLAPGSGKVDTQYF.

A word on this clone: In the same sample, other DNA sequences code for this CDR3. V gene TRBV30 combines with J gene TRBJ2-3; the D gene is possibly TRBD1 (8 bases). Germline CDR1 and CDR2: GTSNPN and SVGIG (reference sequence). The length of the CDR3 is 14 residues. With 0 bases removed from V and 3 bases from J, the gap between germline ends came to 10 bases. The CDR3 nucleotides read TGTGCCTGGAGTGTACAGGGGGGGACAGATACGCAGTATTTT. As protein: CAWSVQGGTDTQYF.

The chain uses TRBV18 and TRBJ2-7, with 7 nucleotides matching TRBD2. Germline CDR1 and CDR2: KGHSH and LQKENI. CDR3 length equals 13 residues. The ends lost 3 bases at V and 6 bases at J; junction bases unmatched: 5. Here the CDR3 reads CASSPGRVGEQYF. In DNA, the CDR3 is TGTGCCAGCTCACCGGGGAGGGTTGGCGAGCAGTACTTC.

This rearrangement joins TRBV11-2 to TRBJ2-4; no clear D gene. This CDR3 comprises 15 residues. Germline assignment: CDR1 SGHAT and CDR2 FQNNGV. V lost 0 bases and J 7 bases, leaving 13 bases between the germline ends. The CDR3 region has the DNA TGTGCCAGCAGCTTAGATCGGCGACAATATAACATTCAGTACTTC. It is translated as CASSLDRRQYNIQYF.

V and J are TRBV4-3 and TRBJ1-4; D is undetermined. Germline V gene data show CDR1 as LGHNA and CDR2 as YSLEER. This CDR3 is 15 amino acids long. V was clipped by 0 bases and J by 0 bases, with 5 bases between them. DNA of the CDR3: TGCGCCAGCAGCCAAGACCCCTCAACTAATGAAAAACTGTTTTTT. Its translation is CASSQDPSTNEKLFF.

The chain links TRBV21-1 to TRBJ2-2; the table's D call TRBD2 went unverified against the DNA. TRBV21-1 is reported as a pseudogene. The CDR3 extends over 22 amino acids. CDR3 nucleotide sequence: TGTGCCAGCAGCAAATTTCAGAGGGGTCGGCTAGCGGGAGGGCCGGTCACCGGGGAGCTGTTTTTT. Amino acids: CASSKFQRGRLAGGPVTGELFF.

V gene TRBV6-5 combines with J gene TRBJ1-2; perhaps TRBD1 as D (6 bases). This CDR3 spans 15 amino acids. The germline CDR1 and CDR2 sequences are MNHEY and SVGAGI. Trimming took off 0 bases at V and 2 bases at J, with 10 bases between the two ends. The CDR3 sequence is CASSYSTGSNYGYTF. The CDR3, as DNA: TGTGCCAGCAGTTACTCCACAGGGTCGAACTATGGCTACACCTTC.

This chain links TRBV3-1 (or the pseudogene TRBV3-2) with TRBJ2-2, with D perhaps TRBD2 (5 bases). This CDR3 has 16 residues. V shed 4 bases and J shed 0 bases, with 12 bases lying between them. From germline, CDR1 is LGHDT and CDR2 YNNKEL (reference sequence). The CDR3 nucleotides read TGTGCCAGCAGCCCCGAGGGTAGCTCGAACACCGGGGAGCTGTTTTTT. This codes for CASSPEGSSNTGELFF.